This T cell receptor (beta chain) was captured in a study of identical twins (dated by TCRdb to the mid-2010s). For the study in its entirety: To test whether fetal clonotypes persist, the study used deep sequencing on TCR alpha and beta repertoires from monozygotic twins, unrelated adults of various ages, and cord blood. Replicate twin experiments were performed at different times using different library preparation protocols to rule out contamination.

Every donor was a healthy Caucasian. Three pairs of female monozygotic twins, all aged 18 to 29 years, made up the twin cohort. Positive isolation kits from Invitrogen were used to isolate CD4+ and CD8+ T cell populations. Including cysteine and phenylalanine, the CDR3 has 18 amino acids. Only CDR3 DNA remains: 54 bases, in frame from the first base. Looking up the germline V gene yields CDR1 MNHNS and CDR2 SASEGT. V lost 5 bases and J lost 4 bases, and the count of bases not matched to a germline gene is 14. Comments on this clonotype: The specificity of this receptor is unknown. The sample holds no much larger clone one base away, and base qualities are not on file.

Summary of the overall study and its limitations: Because the same donors could not be followed over many years, the conclusions relied on cross-sectional statistical analysis. Out-of-frame TCR alpha sharing in monozygotic twins was systematically underestimated by recombination models, whereas sharing between unrelated individuals was in agreement with the recombination models. Compared with coincidental sharing between unrelated individuals, out-of-frame TCR alpha sequences shared between twins had an excess of sequences with low generation probability. Abundant cord blood beta clonotypes had fewer insertions, young adult naive repertoires showed a similar but weaker trend, and memory repertoires showed no such trend. Zero-insertion analyses could be partly confounded by invariant T cells such as MAIT and iNKT, although diverse VJ usage argued against such confounding for most clonotypes. Excess twin sharing in beta out-of-frame sequences was weaker because fewer shared sequences lowered the signal-to-noise ratio.

Library method: 5' RACE. The sequencer listed for this sample is Illumina HiSeq 2000. A universal primer binding site was added through template switching, and the final cDNA carried a unique molecular identifier so that TCR cDNA molecules could be counted accurately. First-strand cDNA for TCR alpha and beta chains was synthesized from specific primers in the conserved constant-segment region. To control for contamination, each cDNA library was double barcoded with a SMART-Mk sample barcode plus Illumina barcodes. TruSeq adapter sequences along with Illumina sample barcodes were introduced in two successive PCR steps. Sequencing of the TCR alpha and beta cDNA libraries was done on the Illumina HiSeq platform using custom primers. The original methods were these. Raw reads were processed with MiGEC to extract unique molecular identifiers, and MiXCR was used to determine CDR3 positions. For each individual, recombination models were inferred using an EM algorithm with the repgenHMM and IGoR tools. Shared clonotypes were analyzed with the tcR package in R, and sharing was normalized by the product of cloneset sizes. To study raw recombination without the effects of thymic and clonal selection, out-of-frame nonproductive sequences were analyzed. The public reads were reanalyzed by TCRdb: fastp trimming at Q25, MiXCR alignment, in-frame beta chains only. Each CDR3 protein appears once, grouped with its most common genes and DNA. The V and J calls shown here were made by TCRdb, not taken from the authors' results. Here the sample has 350,000 to 600,000 distinct CDR3 sequences; 14% occur a single time. Of the sample, around 0.57% falls within the top ten clones.

The same data also went into a second study, on yellow fever vaccine responses in identical twins. The second study's paper adds: The authors reported that the T cell response to vaccination in identical twins appeared partly convergent and partly personalized. Focusing on identical twins, the study followed the T cell clones that responded to the vaccine, and did so with precision.

The chain was built from TRBV6-1 and TRBJ2-2; TRBD1 matches 9 bases in the middle. The source is a woman aged 18-30 years in good health. The material sequenced was CD4+ T cells sorted from blood. The CDR3 is CASSPLGGQGSGTGELFF. The DNA is TGTGCCAGCAGTCCCCTGGGGGGACAGGGAAGTGGCACCGGGGAGCTGTTTTTT.